These 6 T cell receptor beta chains were all obtained from the same sample, sequenced in a study of blood T cell repertoires in COVID-19. TCRdb keeps only in-frame clones here, not all; method: immunoSEQ multiplex PCR. The data contain over 350,000 clones, roughly 88% of them singletons. Sequences were obtained from PBMCs or T cells enriched from blood (not recorded which). These receptor sequences come from a young woman with acute COVID-19.

This clone was observed once. J is TRBJ1-2 and V is TRBV5-6; TRBD1 agrees at 7 bases. CDR3 length: 15 residues. The germline V gene encodes CDR1 SGHDT and CDR2 YYEEEE. The V and J ends lost 2 bases and 0 bases, in that order; junction bases with no gene match: 4. The CDR3, as DNA: TGTGCCAGCAGCTTAGCCCAGGGGGCTAACTATGGCTACACCTTC. It codes for CASSLAQGANYGYTF.

This sequence joins TRBV6-1 and TRBJ2-1; D possibly corresponds to TRBD1 (6 bases). V gave up 1 base and J gave up 2 bases, with 12 bases separating them. Looked up from germline, CDR1 is MNHNS and CDR2 is SASEGT. The CDR3 contains 16 residues. The CDR3 loop reads CASSEVTDRPYNEQFF. In nucleotides, the CDR3 is TGTGCCAGCAGTGAAGTCACGGACAGACCCTACAATGAGCAGTTCTTC.

The V call is TRBV6-5, the J call TRBJ1-4; 7 nucleotides match TRBD1. The CDR3 runs to 15 residues. The V gene's germline CDR1 is MNHEY and CDR2 SVGAGI. The J segment lost 3 bases and the V segment lost 5 bases, leaving 6 bases of the junction unmatched. CDR3 residues: CASSQQGIANEKLFF. The DNA of the CDR3 is TGTGCCAGCAGTCAACAGGGGATAGCTAATGAAAAACTGTTTTTT.

The chain employs TRBV5-4 and TRBJ2-3; D is perhaps TRBD1 (5 bases). Between the trimmed V and J ends, which lost 4 bases and 3 bases, there was a span of 9 bases. Germline assignment: CDR1 SGHNT and CDR2 YYREEE (reference sequence). The CDR3 length is 13 residues. CDR3: CASSIYRTDTQYF. CDR3 in DNA: TGTGCCAGCAGCATCTACAGGACAGATACGCAGTATTTT. Full variable domain (rest looked up from reference TRBV5-4 and TRBJ2-3): ETGVTQSPTHLIKTRGQQVTLRCSSQSGHNTVSWYQQALGQGPQFIFQYYREEENGRGNFPPRFSGLQFPNYSSELNVNALELDDSALYLCASSIYRTDTQYFGPGTRLTVL.

The rearrangement joins TRBV7-3 to TRBJ1-5; D not resolved. The CDR3 totals 13 residues. The germline V gene has CDR1 SGHTA and CDR2 FQGTGA. Trimming stripped 2 bases from V and 2 bases from J, with 4 bases between. The chain's CDR3 is CASSLSRNQPQHF. The DNA of the CDR3 is TGTGCCAGCAGCTTATCTCGCAATCAGCCCCAGCATTTT.

This chain joins TRBV29-1 and TRBJ1-4, with no clear D. The germline gives CDR1 SQVTM, CDR2 ANQGSEA. This CDR3 has 12 amino acids. Trimming cost V 7 bases and J 11 bases, with 17 bases left between them. In nucleotides, the CDR3 is TGCAGCGCCGACACCAGTTCGAATAAACTGTTTTTT. Amino acid sequence: CSADTSSNKLFF.